This T cell receptor (beta chain) is drawn from a study of siplizumab effects on memory and regulatory T cells (dated by TCRdb to between 2018 and 2021). Regarding the study in general: The study examined how the anti-CD2 antibody siplizumab affects alloreactive T-cell subsets in allogeneic mixed lymphocyte reactions built from human PBMCs.

Comment on this clone: Its antigen is unknown. No quality values exist for individual bases; no much larger clone is one base distant.

TCRbeta CDR3 sequencing was performed on sorted unstimulated T cells and on proliferating T cells recovered from mixed lymphocyte reactions. Fresh whole blood from 9 to 10 HLA-typed healthy donors served as the source for isolating PBMCs. Based on the germline V gene, the CDR1 and CDR2 sequences are MNHEY and SVGAGI. Between the V and J ends, shortened by 5 bases and 2 bases respectively, the junction contains 10 bases. The CDR3 runs 15 residues from the cysteine to the phenylalanine. Only the CDR3 region is kept as DNA, spanning 45 bases read in frame from base 1. General findings and caveats noted by the study authors: No functional confirmation was obtained for the suppressive function of proliferating Tregs from siplizumab cultures. Among mappable alloreactive CD4+ clones, an average Treg-derived fraction of roughly 70% was observed with siplizumab, compared with 26.9% in control reactions. Siplizumab significantly reduced the cumulative frequency of alloreactive sequences traceable to unstimulated CD4+ memory T cells. Because sequences at frequencies below about 10^-5 were poorly captured, only a minor fraction of alloreactive clones could be mapped back to unstimulated subsets. Unstimulated naive T cells appeared more diverse than memory T cells, and naive cells seemed to contribute substantially to the alloresponse. For roughly 75-96% of proliferating CD4+ or CD8+ clones, no naive or memory phenotype could be assigned.

Preparation of the library involved the immunoSEQ multiplex PCR assay. Some 1.1 x 10^5 TCR templates per sample were assayed by the deep sequencing platform. Genomic DNA extracted from sorted T cells was used for TCRbeta CDR3 sequencing. The study's own analysis went as follows. The R programming language was used for the clonal analysis of the TCRbeta CDR3 data. Unstimulated samples were compared with post-reaction CFSE-low samples to define alloreactive CD4+ and CD8+ clones. Alloreactive CD4+ clones were assigned to regulatory or non-regulatory origin by matching sequences to sorted unstimulated Treg and non-Treg repertoires. TCRdb mirrors the immuneACCESS table, restricted to in-frame sequences. Some clones are absent from its copies; in checked studies, under half trace to an unresolved V gene, and the reason for the others is unknown. The DNA gave D and trimming, while V, J and clone size come from that table. For this sample there are over 85,000 clones; approximately 90% appear just once. The ten largest clonotypes hold roughly 1% of the sample.

The TCR originated in a human donor in good health. This chain is built from TRBV6-5 and TRBJ2-6; the D segment could be TRBD1, given 5 matching bases. Material for sequencing was CD4+ T cells sorted from blood. CDR3 sequence: CASSRGATGANVLTF. At the DNA level, the sequence is TGTGCCAGCAGTCGTGGGGCGACTGGGGCCAACGTCCTGACTTTC.